Presented here are 31 T cell receptor beta chains from one specimen sequenced in a study of cytomegalovirus exposure and HLA in healthy donors. The PCR had 60 Vbeta and 13 Jbeta primers. Data came from immunoSEQ multiplex PCR; TCRdb stores just in-frame clones and leaves some out. The sample records approximately 58,000 clones, approximately 80% being singletons. Specimen: PBMCs. The origin of the receptors is a young man in good health and CMV-seronegative.

V is TRBV11-2 and J is TRBJ1-1; a possible D gene is TRBD1 (5 bases). Trimming removed 0 bases at V and 4 bases at J, with 12 bases between. The CDR3 sequence is 15 residues long. Germline assignment: CDR1 SGHAT and CDR2 FQNNGV. CDR3 amino acids: CASSLDSGKGTEAFF. The CDR3 coding sequence is TGTGCCAGCAGCTTAGATTCAGGGAAGGGCACTGAAGCTTTCTTT. The full variable domain, rest sourced from reference TRBV11-2 and TRBJ1-1, is EAGVAQSPRYKIIEKRQSVAFWCNPISGHATLYWYQQILGQGPKLLIQFQNNGVVDDSQLPKDRFSAERLKGVDSTLKIQPAKLEDSAVYLCASSLDSGKGTEAFFGQGTRLTVV.

This clone was observed once. The V gene is TRBV7-9, the J gene TRBJ2-2; no clear D gene. Germline CDR1 SEHNR, CDR2 FQNEAQ (reference sequence). The V end was cut by 6 bases, the J end by 6 bases, with 14 bases between. This CDR3 is built from 14 residues. The CDR3 is CASRPPRSAGELFF. The CDR3 nucleotides are TGTGCCAGCAGGCCCCCGCGTTCGGCCGGGGAGCTGTTTTTT.

The chain carries TRBV27 and TRBJ1-6; D ambiguous. There are 14 residues in the CDR3. Per germline, CDR1 MNHEY and CDR2 SMNVEV (reference sequence). Trimming shortened V by 3 bases and J by 3 bases, and 6 bases separated the two germline ends. DNA of the CDR3: TGTGCCAGCAGTTTCTCCGTCTATAATTCACCCCTCCACTTT. It yields the protein CASSFSVYNSPLHF.

This clone was observed once. The CDR3 nucleotides are TGTGCCAGCAGCGTACGGGAAAAACTGTTTTTT. This gives the protein CASSVREKLFF. J is TRBJ1-4 and V is TRBV9; D uncertain. The CDR3 spans 11 residues. CDR1 and CDR2 (germline): SGDLS, YYNGEE. V shed 1 base and J shed 8 bases, with 3 bases lying between them. The variable domain in full, completed from reference TRBV9 and TRBJ1-4, reads DSGVTQTPKHLITATGQRVTLRCSPRSGDLSVYWYQQSLDQGLQFLIQYYNGEERAKGNILERFSAQQFPDLHSELNLSSLELGDSALYFCASSVREKLFFGSGTQLSVL.

Regarding this clone: This same CDR3 is encoded by further DNA sequences in the sample. The chain carries TRBV18 and TRBJ1-1; 9 nucleotides agree with TRBD1. The CDR3 totals 15 residues. After removal of 1 base from V and 2 bases from J, the junction contained 2 bases not matched to a gene. Germline CDR1 and CDR2: KGHSH and LQKENI. The CDR3 region is CASSPLTGGNTEAFF. CDR3 in DNA: TGTGCCAGCTCACCACTGACAGGGGGTAACACTGAAGCTTTCTTT.

This chain links TRBV5-8 with TRBJ2-1; D unresolved. CDR1 SGHTS and CDR2 YDEGEE come from the germline V gene. V was cut by 4 bases and J by 8 bases, with 10 bases left in between. The CDR3 totals 12 residues. The CDR3 spells CASSIQFHEQFF. CDR3 nucleotide sequence: TGTGCCAGCAGCATACAGTTTCATGAGCAGTTCTTC. The full variable domain, with the rest looked up from reference TRBV5-8 and TRBJ2-1, is EAGVTQSPTHLIKTRGQQATLRCSPISGHTSVYWYQQALGLGLQFLLWYDEGEERNRGNFPPRFSGRQFPNYSSELNVNALELEDSALYLCASSIQFHEQFFGPGTRLTVL.

The rearrangement links TRBV7-9 to TRBJ2-5; 9 nucleotides match TRBD2. V was pared by 5 bases and J by 4 bases, with 5 bases of the junction left unmatched. Germline CDR1 reads SEHNR; CDR2 reads FQNEAQ (reference sequence). CDR3 length equals 14 residues. The chain's CDR3 is CASSASGGRETQYF. The CDR3, as DNA: TGTGCCAGCAGCGCCAGCGGGGGGCGAGAGACCCAGTACTTC. Drawing the rest from reference TRBV7-9 and TRBJ2-5, the complete variable domain is DTGVSQNPRHKITKRGQNVTFRCDPISEHNRLYWYRQTLGQGPEFLTYFQNEAQLEKSRLLSDRFSAERPKGSFSTLEIQRTEQGDSAMYLCASSASGGRETQYFGPGTRLLVL.

The V and J genes are TRBV10-2 and TRBJ1-2; no firm D call. The CDR3 sequence is 14 residues long. Trimming removed 0 bases at V and 1 base at J, with 6 bases between. Germline V gives CDR1 WSHSY, CDR2 SAAADI. The CDR3 sequence is CASSESPVNYGYTF. CDR3 bases: TGCGCCAGCAGTGAGTCCCCTGTTAACTATGGCTACACCTTC.

This chain joins TRBV18 and TRBJ2-4, with 11 positions matching TRBD1. The junction had 5 bases not matched to a gene; V was cut back by 2 bases and J by 11 bases. The CDR3 sequence is 14 residues long. Germline loops: CDR1 KGHSH, CDR2 LQKENI. CDR3 coding DNA: TGTGCCAGCTCACCAGGGACAGGGGGTGGATTTCAGTACTTC. Its translation: CASSPGTGGGFQYF.

This clone showed up just once. This chain connects TRBV15 to TRBJ2-3; 7 bases match TRBD2. The V gene's germline CDR1 is LNHNV and CDR2 YYDKDF (reference sequence). There are 15 residues in the CDR3. V gave up 3 bases and J gave up 2 bases; unmatched junction bases: 5. CDR3 residues: CATSSGGETTDTQYF. CDR3 nucleotides: TGTGCCACCAGCAGTGGGGGGGAGACCACAGATACGCAGTATTTT.

The genes are TRBV7-8 and TRBJ2-1; TRBD1 might be the D (5 bases). The ends were cut back, 1 base at V and 8 bases at J, with 18 bases in the middle. The CDR3 covers 16 residues. Germline CDR1 SGHVS, CDR2 FQNEAQ. The CDR3 DNA sequence: TGTGCCAGCAGCTTAGGGCCTTCACGGGCCAGGGATGAGCAGTTCTTC. It translates to CASSLGPSRARDEQFF.

The chain combines TRBV4-2 with TRBJ1-1, with D possibly being TRBD1 (5 bases). CDR1 is LGHNA, CDR2 YNFKEQ, per germline. The CDR3 is 14 amino acids. V lost 0 bases to trimming and J lost 3 bases, with 8 bases between them. The CDR3 DNA sequence: TGTGCCAGCAGCCAAGATGGGGCGGACACTGAAGCTTTCTTT. Translated: CASSQDGADTEAFF.

The V and J genes are TRBV7-9 and TRBJ2-7; D is perhaps TRBD1 (6 bases). The CDR3 has 15 residues. Trimming shortened V by 2 bases and J by 7 bases, and 18 bases separated the two germline ends. Germline assignment: CDR1 SEHNR and CDR2 FQNEAQ (reference sequence). In nucleotides, the CDR3 is TGTGCCAGCAGCTTAACAACAGGGCCCCTGGGGGAGCAGTACTTC. This encodes CASSLTTGPLGEQYF. The full variable domain, its missing parts supplied by reference TRBV7-9 and TRBJ2-7, is DTGVSQNPRHKITKRGQNVTFRCDPISEHNRLYWYRQTLGQGPEFLTYFQNEAQLEKSRLLSDRFSAERPKGSFSTLEIQRTEQGDSAMYLCASSLTTGPLGEQYFGPGTRLTVT.

V and J are TRBV5-4 and TRBJ1-3; no reliable D call. V was clipped by 6 bases and J by 0 bases, with 10 bases between them. The germline V gene has CDR1 SGHNT and CDR2 YYREEE (reference sequence). The length of the CDR3 is 14 residues. The CDR3 DNA sequence: TGTGCCAGCAAAACGGAGTCCTCTGGAAACACCATATATTTT. Its protein is CASKTESSGNTIYF.

J is TRBJ2-3 and V is TRBV28; 12 bases fit TRBD2. V lost 5 bases, J lost 9 bases, and 12 bases stayed unmatched. Germline CDR1 is MDHEN and CDR2 is SYDVKM. The CDR3 length is 16 residues. CDR3 in amino acids: CASSRQSSGRVWTQYF. In DNA form, the CDR3 reads TGTGCCAGCAGTCGTCAATCTAGCGGGAGGGTTTGGACGCAGTATTTT.

This rearrangement joins TRBV19 to TRBJ2-3, with D unclear. This CDR3 contains 14 residues. The ends were cut back, 5 bases at V and 0 bases at J, with 9 bases in the middle. From germline, CDR1 is LNHDA and CDR2 SQIVND (reference sequence). In DNA, the CDR3 is TGTGCCAGTAGTCCTACTACAAGCACAGATACGCAGTATTTT. It yields the protein CASSPTTSTDTQYF.

The chain uses TRBV27 and TRBJ2-1; 9 bases line up with TRBD2. Trimming took 3 bases from V and 6 from J; bases not matched to a gene: 6. The CDR3 is 15 amino acids. Germline V gives CDR1 MNHEY, CDR2 SMNVEV (reference sequence). The DNA for the CDR3 is TGTGCCAGCAGTTTGGGTAGCGGGAGAGGCAATGAGCAGTTCTTC. It codes for CASSLGSGRGNEQFF.

The chain recombines TRBV4-3 with TRBJ2-3, with TRBD2 identical over 7 bases. CDR1 is LGHNA, CDR2 YSLEER, per germline. Trimming took 0 bases from V and 3 from J; bases not matched to a gene: 9. The CDR3 consists of 17 residues. In DNA, the CDR3 is TGCGCCAGCAGCCAAGATCTGGGGGGGAAAGGGACAGATACGCAGTATTTT. Translated: CASSQDLGGKGTDTQYF.

This clone was seen just once. The V call is TRBV30, the J call TRBJ2-7; a weak D match, TRBD2 (5 bases). V shed 3 bases and J shed 2 bases, with 14 bases lying between them. Germline loops: CDR1 GTSNPN, CDR2 SVGIG (reference sequence). The CDR3 is 14 residues long. CDR3 region: CAWSWYSGTYEQYF. In DNA, the CDR3 is TGTGCCTGGAGCTGGTACTCGGGGACCTACGAGCAGTACTTC. The whole variable domain, filled in from reference TRBV30 and TRBJ2-7, reads SQTIHQWPATLVQPVGSPLSLECTVEGTSNPNLYWYRQAAGRGLQLLFYSVGIGQISSEVPQNLSASRPQDRQFILSSKKLLLSDSGFYLCAWSWYSGTYEQYFGPGTRLTVT.

This clone was recorded once. The chain uses TRBV10-2 and TRBJ2-3; a possible D gene is TRBD1 (6 bases). V was trimmed by 3 bases and J by 6 bases, leaving 7 bases between them. The CDR3 extends over 12 amino acids. Germline CDR1 reads WSHSY; CDR2 reads SAAADI. CDR3 sequence reads: CASSEQGDTQYF. CDR3 sequence (DNA): TGCGCCAGCAGTGAACAGGGCGATACGCAGTATTTT.

The chain employs TRBV29-1 and TRBJ2-1; a weak D match, TRBD2 (6 bases). The V end lost 2 bases, the J end lost 9 bases, and 20 bases lay between the germline ends. The CDR3 extends over 15 amino acids. Germline V gene data show CDR1 as SQVTM and CDR2 as ANQGSEA. CDR3 in amino acids: CSVEPGLSGFGEQFF. The CDR3 nucleotides are TGCAGCGTTGAACCCGGACTATCGGGCTTTGGTGAGCAGTTCTTC.

This clone came up a few times. The chain uses TRBV5-6 and TRBJ1-1; TRBD1 is a possible D gene (5 bases). The germline gives CDR1 SGHDT, CDR2 YYEEEE. The CDR3 is 14 amino acids. V was clipped by 0 bases and J by 0 bases, with 6 bases between them. The CDR3 nucleotides read TGTGCCAGCAGCTTGGACAGGATGAACACTGAAGCTTTCTTT. This sequence encodes CASSLDRMNTEAFF.

V usage is TRBV7-3 and J usage is TRBJ1-1, with 9 bases that match TRBD1. V lost 5 bases, J lost 4 bases, and 8 bases stayed unmatched. The CDR3 consists of 15 residues. Germline CDR1 SGHTA, CDR2 FQGTGA. Here the CDR3 DNA reads TGTGCCAGCAGCCCGACCGGGACAGGGCCCACTGAAGCTTTCTTT. It yields the protein CASSPTGTGPTEAFF.

The chain couples TRBV4-3 to TRBJ2-1, with D unresolved. Germline loops: CDR1 LGHNA, CDR2 YSLEER. The V and J ends lost 2 bases and 4 bases respectively, with 6 bases between them. CDR3 length: 13 amino acids. The chain's CDR3 is CASSQYRYNEQFF. In nucleotides, the CDR3 is TGCGCCAGCAGCCAATATAGATACAATGAGCAGTTCTTC.

The chain combines TRBV18 with TRBJ2-3, with D possibly matching TRBD2 (6 bases). In germline, CDR1 is KGHSH, CDR2 LQKENI. V was pared by 4 bases and J by 1 base, with 12 bases between. The CDR3 is made up of 15 amino acids. The CDR3 here is CASSRLGGGTDTQYF. The CDR3 DNA follows: TGTGCCAGCTCACGTCTCGGCGGGGGCACAGATACGCAGTATTTT.

The rearrangement joins TRBV2 to TRBJ2-1; possibly TRBD2 for D (6 bases). Between the trimmed V and J ends, which lost 10 bases and 10 bases, there was a span of 11 bases. The CDR3 runs 10 residues. Germline V CDR1 and CDR2: SNHLY, FYNNEI. The DNA of the CDR3 is TGTGCCACATCTAGCGACGAGCAGTTCTTC. As protein: CATSSDEQFF.

This rearrangement joins TRBV9 to TRBJ1-2, with 9 positions matching TRBD1. Per the germline V gene, CDR1 is SGDLS and CDR2 is YYNGEE. This CDR3 is 15 amino acids long. With 4 bases clipped from V and 4 bases from J, the junction kept 8 bases outside the gene matches. CDR3: CASSPQGAAGYGYTF. The CDR3 DNA reads TGTGCCAGCAGCCCACAGGGGGCCGCGGGCTATGGCTACACCTTC. The entire variable domain, with the rest obtained from reference TRBV9 and TRBJ1-2, is as follows: DSGVTQTPKHLITATGQRVTLRCSPRSGDLSVYWYQQSLDQGLQFLIQYYNGEERAKGNILERFSAQQFPDLHSELNLSSLELGDSALYFCASSPQGAAGYGYTFGSGTRLTVV.

J is TRBJ1-5 and V is TRBV27; 8 bases fit TRBD1. The V segment lost 6 bases and the J segment 7 bases; nucleotides outside the gene matches: 8. The CDR3 is made up of 14 amino acids. Germline V CDR1 and CDR2: MNHEY, SMNVEV (reference sequence). CDR3 nucleotides: TGTGCCAGCAGATCGGACAGGGCCGGGCAGCCCCAGCATTTT. Its protein product is CASRSDRAGQPQHF.

About this clone: One end of the junction fails to match germline, which may point to a read error. This sequence joins TRBV7-7 and TRBJ2-5; D might be TRBD1 (6 bases). The CDR3 extends over 14 amino acids. The germline CDR1 and CDR2 sequences are SSHAT and FNYEAQ (reference sequence). For the CDR3, the DNA is TGTGCTAGCAGCTTACAGGGTTACCAAGAGACCCAGTACTTC. Protein: CASSLQGYQETQYF.

The chain is built from TRBV6-1 and TRBJ1-2, with 7 bases matching TRBD1. The CDR3 consists of 13 residues. Germline CDR1 MNHNS, CDR2 SASEGT. Trimming at V came to 1 base and at J to 12 bases, leaving 8 bases not matched to a gene. The DNA for the CDR3 is TGTGCCAGCAGTGAAGTGGACAGGCTGGAGGACACCTTC. Its translation is CASSEVDRLEDTF.

The gene calls are TRBV11-3 and TRBJ2-3; possibly TRBD1 for D (5 bases). V shed 5 bases and J shed 2 bases, with 11 bases lying between them. Germline lookup yields CDR1 SGHNT and CDR2 YENEEA. This CDR3 has 14 amino acids. The CDR3 bases are TGTGCCAGCAGCCAAGGGGCGGTCACAGATACGCAGTATTTT. Amino acids: CASSQGAVTDTQYF.